The clone carrying this T cell receptor (beta chain) was seen repeatedly, ten times or more. Its target is unknown. This sample stems from a study of T cells in Graves' hyperthyroidism and ophthalmopathy. Study-level points and caveats: Clonotypes that were expanded in thyroid above 0.001 mostly appeared in blood too. Ophthalmopathy was identified by the model a median about seven months ahead of onset.

The study left out patients who had uncontrolled infection, other autoimmune disease, pregnancy or lactation. Diagnosis relied on clinical symptoms, serum thyroxine and TRAb, thyroid ultrasound and orbital computed tomography. From RNA transcripts, TCR beta CDR3 regions were amplified. In the first-round RT-PCR of the TCR CDR3, the HTBI primer set was used. One entry per CDR3 protein results from TCRdb running MiXCR on the multiplex PCR reads. The profile shows about 300,000 distinct CDR3 sequences, roughly an eighth of them singletons. V was cut by 0 bases and J by 5 bases, with 8 bases left in between. CDR1 SGHTA and CDR2 FQGNSA come from the germline V gene. The CDR3 loop spans 14 amino acids.

The receptor was isolated from a woman between 40 and 55 years old with Graves' hyperthyroidism. The chain uses TRBV7-2 and TRBJ2-1; a possible D gene is TRBD2 (6 bases). Sequencing was performed on blood. The CDR3: CASSLAGRNNEQFF. Here the CDR3 DNA reads TGTGCCAGCAGCTTAGCGGGGAGGAACAATGAGCAGTTCTTC.